These 24 T cell receptor beta chains were all obtained from the same sample, sequenced in a study of cytomegalovirus exposure and HLA in healthy donors. 13 Jbeta primers and 60 Vbeta primers were used for the PCR. Profiling relied on immunoSEQ multiplex PCR, and the TCRdb table lists in-frame clones only, not all of them. Of about 98,000 clones in the sample, roughly 77% were seen once. What was sequenced was PBMCs. The origin of the receptors is a man aged 35-49 years in good health and CMV-seronegative.

The V call is TRBV7-2, the J call TRBJ1-5, with D perhaps TRBD1 (6 bases). Trimming cost V 1 base and J 4 bases, with 11 bases left between them. The CDR3 covers 15 residues. CDR1 and CDR2 from the germline V gene are SGHTA and FQGNSA. CDR3 in DNA: TGTGCCAGCAGCTTAGTGACAGGCAATAATCAGCCCCAGCATTTT. Its protein is CASSLVTGNNQPQHF.

V is TRBV14 and J is TRBJ2-2, with D perhaps matching TRBD2 (6 bases). The V and J ends lost 4 bases and 5 bases respectively, with 17 bases between them. Germline lookup yields CDR1 SGHDN and CDR2 FVKESK. The CDR3 consists of 16 residues. In DNA form, the CDR3 reads TGTGCCAGCAGCCCCACCGGCGGGATAAGTACCGGGGAGCTGTTTTTT. Its translation: CASSPTGGISTGELFF.

This clone was counted a few times. This chain joins TRBV7-8 and TRBJ2-3, with unresolved D. The germline V gene encodes CDR1 SGHVS and CDR2 FQNEAQ. The CDR3 sequence is 14 residues long. V lost 2 bases and J lost 1, with 7 bases in between. The DNA of the CDR3 is TGTGCCAGCAGCTTACGGAGAGGCACAGATACGCAGTATTTT. This gives the protein CASSLRRGTDTQYF.

This chain links TRBV14 with TRBJ1-1; no clear D gene. With 3 bases removed from V and 4 bases from J, the gap between germline ends came to 9 bases. The CDR3 length is 13 residues. The V gene's germline CDR1 is SGHDN and CDR2 FVKESK. CDR3 amino acids: CASSQGMITEAFF. For the CDR3, the DNA is TGTGCCAGCAGCCAGGGCATGATCACTGAAGCTTTCTTT.

This clone was picked up one time. This rearrangement joins TRBV6-1 to TRBJ1-2; 7 nucleotides line up with TRBD1. Trimming removed 1 base from V and 3 bases from J; junction bases left unmatched: 11. The CDR3 sequence is 17 residues long. Looked up from germline, CDR1 is MNHNS and CDR2 is SASEGT. DNA for the CDR3: TGTGCCAGCAGTGAAGAGGAGACAGGGAATTACGACTATGGCTACACCTTC. Translated, it gives CASSEEETGNYDYGYTF.

This rearrangement joins TRBV5-6 to TRBJ1-3, with 7 bases lining up with TRBD1. Germline CDR1 reads SGHDT; CDR2 reads YYEEEE. V gave up 4 bases and J gave up 0 bases; unmatched junction bases: 7. This CDR3 region has 16 residues. CDR3 nucleotide sequence: TGTGCCAGCAGCCTAATCGGGGACAGCTCTGGAAACACCATATATTTT. Residues: CASSLIGDSSGNTIYF. Drawing the rest from reference TRBV5-6 and TRBJ1-3, the complete variable domain is DAGVTQSPTHLIKTRGQQVTLRCSPKSGHDTVSWYQQALGQGPQFIFQYYEEEERQRGNFPDRFSGHQFPNYSSELNVNALLLGDSALYLCASSLIGDSSGNTIYFGEGSWLTVV.

CDR3 sequence reads: CASSSKGGRTNTEAFF. DNA for the CDR3: TGTGCCAGCAGTTCCAAAGGGGGCCGGACGAACACTGAAGCTTTCTTT. J is TRBJ1-1 and V is TRBV6-6, with 7 bases that match TRBD1. Germline V gene lookup returns CDR1 MNHNY and CDR2 SVGAGI (reference sequence). After removal of 4 bases from V and 1 base from J, the junction contained 9 bases not matched to a gene. The CDR3 sequence is 16 residues long.

The chain has TRBV30 and TRBJ2-7; D may be TRBD1 (6 bases). CDR3 length: 14 residues. CDR1 and CDR2 from the germline V gene are GTSNPN and SVGIG (reference sequence). V lost 2 bases and J lost 5, with 16 bases in between. CDR3 coding DNA: TGTGCCTGGAGTACAGGGTTGGGTACGAACGAGCAGTACTTC. Protein product: CAWSTGLGTNEQYF.

This clone was counted once. The chain is built from TRBV7-2 and TRBJ2-5; TRBD1 aligns across 8 bases. This CDR3 has 16 amino acids. Trimming took 5 bases from V and 9 from J; bases not matched to a gene: 17. In germline, CDR1 is SGHTA, CDR2 FQGNSA. CDR3 in DNA: TGTGCCAGCAGCCGAGGTCCAGGGGGCCGCAATTTCGCCCAGTACTTC. The encoded protein is CASSRGPGGRNFAQYF. Together with reference TRBV7-2 and TRBJ2-5, the CDR3 gives the full variable domain: GAGVSQSPSNKVTEKGKDVELRCDPISGHTALYWYRQSLGQGLEFLIYFQGNSAPDKSGLPSDRFSAERTGGSVSTLTIQRTQQEDSAVYLCASSRGPGGRNFAQYFGPGTRLLVL.

This chain joins TRBV4-3 and TRBJ1-1, with D tentatively TRBD1 (5 bases). The CDR3 totals 15 residues. The germline gives CDR1 LGHNA, CDR2 YSLEER. V lost 0 bases and J 3 bases, leaving 11 bases between the germline ends. The DNA of the CDR3 is TGCGCCAGCAGCCAAGAGGAGGGGCCCTACACTGAAGCTTTCTTT. This codes for CASSQEEGPYTEAFF.

V and J are TRBV7-3 and TRBJ1-2; TRBD1 is a possible D gene (5 bases). V was shortened by 5 bases and J by 7 bases, with 14 bases between the two germline ends. Germline values: CDR1 SGHTA, CDR2 FQGTGA. There are 13 residues in the CDR3. The CDR3 DNA reads as TGTGCCAGCAGCCACGGAGGGACGGGTGGCTACACCTTC. Its translation is CASSHGGTGGYTF.

This clone was seen only a few times. V is TRBV6-1 and J is TRBJ1-5, with D hard to call. This CDR3 spans 14 amino acids. Germline V lookup: CDR1 MNHNS, CDR2 SASEGT. The germline V and J ends were trimmed by 4 bases and 0 bases, with 7 bases remaining between them. CDR3 sequence (DNA): TGTGCCAGCAGTGCAGAAAATAGCAATCAGCCCCAGCATTTT. Translated: CASSAENSNQPQHF.

V is TRBV5-1 and J is TRBJ2-7; D gene unclear. Trimming left V 0 bases short and J 6 bases short, with 19 bases between. Germline CDR1 is SGHRS and CDR2 is YFSETQ. The CDR3 spans 16 residues. This CDR3 reads CASSLGQRNLPFEQYF. The CDR3 DNA reads TGCGCCAGCAGCTTGGGGCAGCGTAATCTTCCCTTCGAGCAGTACTTC.

As concerns this clone: This CDR3 is also generated by other DNA sequences in the sample. The rearrangement uses TRBV5-1 and TRBJ2-5; 11 bases agree with TRBD2. From germline, CDR1 is SGHRS and CDR2 YFSETQ. V trimming: 5 bases; J trimming: 4 bases; junction bases outside the gene matches: 4. The CDR3 extends over 14 amino acids. Here the CDR3 reads CASSDTSGGETQYF. In DNA, the CDR3 is TGCGCCAGCAGTGATACTAGCGGGGGAGAGACCCAGTACTTC.

In this sample, this clone turned up once. For the CDR3, the DNA is TGTGCCAGCAGCCAACAGGGTCCGGTGGGAAAACTGTTTTTT. It codes for CASSQQGPVGKLFF. The V call is TRBV5-8, the J call TRBJ1-4, with D possibly being TRBD1 (6 bases). CDR1 and CDR2 (germline): SGHTS, YDEGEE. This CDR3 spans 14 amino acids. Trimming took off 4 bases at V and 10 bases at J, with 17 bases between the two ends. The full variable domain, its missing parts supplied by reference TRBV5-8 and TRBJ1-4, is EAGVTQSPTHLIKTRGQQATLRCSPISGHTSVYWYQQALGLGLQFLLWYDEGEERNRGNFPPRFSGRQFPNYSSELNVNALELEDSALYLCASSQQGPVGKLFFGSGTQLSVL.

The chain joins TRBV23-1 to TRBJ1-4; D remains unclear. TRBV23-1 is an open reading frame whose function is uncertain. V gave up 2 bases and J gave up 8 bases, with 9 bases separating them. CDR3 size: 13 residues. CDR3 in DNA: TGCGCCAGCAGTCAAGAAAGCGGAGAAAAACTGTTTTTT. It codes for CASSQESGEKLFF.

The chain is built from TRBV11-2 and TRBJ1-5; D remains unclear. Trimming cost V 3 bases and J 5 bases, with 8 bases left between them. The CDR3 has 13 amino acids. The germline CDR1 and CDR2 sequences are SGHAT and FQNNGV. The CDR3 spells CASSLGVDQPQHF. The CDR3 coding sequence is TGTGCCAGCAGCTTGGGAGTAGATCAGCCCCAGCATTTT.

The chain is built from TRBV4-1 and TRBJ1-1; D is uncertain. From germline, CDR1 is MGHRA and CDR2 YSYEKL. The CDR3 totals 15 residues. The V gene lost 0 bases and the J gene lost 5 bases, with 13 bases spanning the gap. The CDR3 spells CASSQEAFRGTEAFF. CDR3 DNA sequence: TGCGCCAGCAGCCAAGAGGCGTTCCGGGGAACTGAAGCTTTCTTT.

The chain is built from TRBV4-1 and TRBJ2-5; TRBD2 aligns across 8 bases. The junction had 8 bases not matched to a gene; V was cut back by 1 base and J by 4 bases. Germline CDR1 reads MGHRA; CDR2 reads YSYEKL. CDR3 length equals 16 residues. CDR3 loop: CASSQVGGAGVETQYF. The CDR3 coding sequence is TGCGCCAGCAGCCAAGTGGGGGGAGCGGGGGTAGAGACCCAGTACTTC.

The chain links TRBV7-6 to TRBJ2-7; the D is unclear. Trimming removed 5 bases from V and 6 bases from J, with 11 bases in between. The CDR3 runs to 12 residues. The V gene's germline CDR1 is SGHVS and CDR2 FNYEAQ. CDR3 DNA sequence: TGTGCCAGCAGCCCTTTAGAACGCGAGCAGTACTTC. It codes for CASSPLEREQYF.

CDR3 protein: CASSQEAGEKEQYF. The CDR3 DNA sequence: TGCGCCAGCAGCCAAGAGGCAGGGGAGAAAGAGCAGTACTTC. The chain uses TRBV4-1 and TRBJ2-5; possibly TRBD1 for D (6 bases). From germline, CDR1 is MGHRA and CDR2 YSYEKL. CDR3 length equals 14 residues. The V gene lost 0 bases and the J gene lost 11 bases, with 16 bases spanning the gap.

The chain carries TRBV4-3 and TRBJ2-2; D gene unclear. CDR1 is LGHNA, CDR2 YSLEER, per germline. Trimming stripped 0 bases from V and 0 bases from J, with 2 bases between. CDR3 length equals 14 residues. The CDR3 protein is CASSQDANTGELFF. For the CDR3, the DNA is TGCGCCAGCAGCCAAGACGCGAACACCGGGGAGCTGTTTTTT.

On this clone itself: One end of the junction does not line up with germline, which may come from a read error. V gene TRBV6-1 combines with J gene TRBJ1-1, with TRBD1 as a possible D gene (5 bases). Germline CDR1 is MNHNS and CDR2 is SASEGT. The CDR3 totals 13 residues. Here the CDR3 DNA reads TGTGTCAGCCGAGTAGGGGTGAGCACTGAAGCTTTCTTT. It is translated as CVSRVGVSTEAFF.

The V gene is TRBV14, the J gene TRBJ2-3; 8 positions agree with TRBD2. Germline values: CDR1 SGHDN, CDR2 FVKESK. J gave up 2 bases and V 2 bases, and 6 bases lay outside the gene matches. The CDR3 loop spans 16 amino acids. The CDR3 reads CASSQQAGALTDTQYF. The CDR3 DNA sequence: TGTGCCAGCAGCCAACAAGCGGGGGCTCTCACAGATACGCAGTATTTT.